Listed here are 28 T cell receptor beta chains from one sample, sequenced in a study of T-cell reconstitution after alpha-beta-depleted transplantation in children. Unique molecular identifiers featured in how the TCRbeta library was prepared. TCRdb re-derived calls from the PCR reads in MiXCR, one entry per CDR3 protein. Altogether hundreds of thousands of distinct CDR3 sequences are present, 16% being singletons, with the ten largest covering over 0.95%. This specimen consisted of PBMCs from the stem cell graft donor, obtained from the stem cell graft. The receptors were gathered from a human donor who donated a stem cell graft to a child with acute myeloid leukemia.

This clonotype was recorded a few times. The CDR3 loop is CASSRTASSGNTIYF. Written as DNA, the CDR3 is TGCGCCAGCAGCCGGACAGCAAGCTCTGGAAACACCATATATTTT. The J gene is TRBJ1-3, the V gene TRBV5-1, with D maybe TRBD1 (6 bases). The ends were cut back, 4 bases at V and 0 bases at J, with 11 bases in the middle. The length of the CDR3 is 15 residues. Germline-derived CDR1 and CDR2 are SGHRS and YFSETQ. The full variable domain, its missing parts supplied by reference TRBV5-1 and TRBJ1-3, is KAGVTQTPRYLIKTRGQQVTLSCSPISGHRSVSWYQQTPGQGLQFLFEYFSETQRNKGNFPGRFSGRQFSNSRSEMNVSTLELGDSALYLCASSRTASSGNTIYFGEGSWLTVV.

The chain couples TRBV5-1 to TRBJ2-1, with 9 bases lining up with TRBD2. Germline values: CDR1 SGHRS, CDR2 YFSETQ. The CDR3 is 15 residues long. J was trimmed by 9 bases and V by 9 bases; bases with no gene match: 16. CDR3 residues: CATSAVAGGLGEQFF. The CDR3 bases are TGCGCCACCTCAGCCGTGGCGGGGGGGCTAGGTGAGCAGTTCTTC.

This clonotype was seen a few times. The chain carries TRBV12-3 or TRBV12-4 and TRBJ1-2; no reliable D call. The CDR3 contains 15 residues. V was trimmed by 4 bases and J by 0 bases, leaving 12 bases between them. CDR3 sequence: CASSYRRRANYGYTF. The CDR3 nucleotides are TGTGCCAGCAGTTATAGACGGAGAGCTAACTATGGCTACACCTTC.

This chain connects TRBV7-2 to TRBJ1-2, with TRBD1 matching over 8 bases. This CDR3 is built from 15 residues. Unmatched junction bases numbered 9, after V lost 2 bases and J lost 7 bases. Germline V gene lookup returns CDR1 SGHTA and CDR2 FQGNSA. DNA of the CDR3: TGTGCCAGCAGCTTACTAGGGACAGGCGGGGGTGGCTACACCTTC. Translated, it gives CASSLLGTGGGGYTF.

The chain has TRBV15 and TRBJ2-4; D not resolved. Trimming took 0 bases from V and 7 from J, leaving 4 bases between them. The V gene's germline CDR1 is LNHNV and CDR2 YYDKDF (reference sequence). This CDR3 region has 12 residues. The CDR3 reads CATSRDVNIQYF. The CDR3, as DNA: TGTGCCACCAGCAGAGATGTGAACATTCAGTACTTC.

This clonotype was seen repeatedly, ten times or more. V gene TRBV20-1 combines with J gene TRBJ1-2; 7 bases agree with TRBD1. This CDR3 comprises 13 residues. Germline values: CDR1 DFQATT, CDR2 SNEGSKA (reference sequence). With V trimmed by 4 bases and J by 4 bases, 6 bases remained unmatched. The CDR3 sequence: CSATRQGPYGYTF. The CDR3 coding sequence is TGCAGTGCTACGCGACAGGGTCCCTATGGCTACACCTTC.

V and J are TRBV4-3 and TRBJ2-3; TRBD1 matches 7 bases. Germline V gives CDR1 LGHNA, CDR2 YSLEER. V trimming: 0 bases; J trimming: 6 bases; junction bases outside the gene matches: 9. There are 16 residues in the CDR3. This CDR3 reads CASSQEFGQVRDTQYF. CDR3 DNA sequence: TGCGCCAGCAGCCAAGAATTTGGACAGGTGCGGGATACGCAGTATTTT.

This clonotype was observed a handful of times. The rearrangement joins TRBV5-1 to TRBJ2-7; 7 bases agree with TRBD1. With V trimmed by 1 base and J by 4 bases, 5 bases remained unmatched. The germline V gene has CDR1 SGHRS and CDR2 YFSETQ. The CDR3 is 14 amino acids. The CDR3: CASSLKGAGYEQYF. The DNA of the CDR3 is TGCGCCAGCAGCTTGAAGGGGGCCGGGTACGAGCAGTACTTC.

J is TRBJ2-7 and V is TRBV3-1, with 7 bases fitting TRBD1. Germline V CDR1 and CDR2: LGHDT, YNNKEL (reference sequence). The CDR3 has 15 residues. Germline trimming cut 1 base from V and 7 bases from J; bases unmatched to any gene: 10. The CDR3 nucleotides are TGTGCCAGCAGCCAAGTACAGGGCGCCAGGGGGGAGCAGTACTTC. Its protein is CASSQVQGARGEQYF.

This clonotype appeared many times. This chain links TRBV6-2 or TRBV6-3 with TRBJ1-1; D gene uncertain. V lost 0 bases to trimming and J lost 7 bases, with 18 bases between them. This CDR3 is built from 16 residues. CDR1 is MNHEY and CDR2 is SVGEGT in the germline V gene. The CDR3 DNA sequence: TGTGCCAGCAGTTACTCGAGGAACGGGCAGTCGCTTGAAGCTTTCTTT. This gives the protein CASSYSRNGQSLEAFF.

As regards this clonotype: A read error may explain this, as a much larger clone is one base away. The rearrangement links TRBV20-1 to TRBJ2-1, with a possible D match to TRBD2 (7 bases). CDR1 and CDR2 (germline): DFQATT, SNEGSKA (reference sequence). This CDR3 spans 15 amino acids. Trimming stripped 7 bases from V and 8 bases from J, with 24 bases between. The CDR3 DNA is TGCAGTGTTAGCCCGCTGACGGGGGGCGGCGATGAGCAGTTCTTC. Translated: CSVSPLTGGGDEQFF.

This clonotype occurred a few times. The CDR3: CASSLGPGQGAEAFF. CDR3 nucleotide sequence: TGTGCCAGCAGTCTAGGGCCGGGACAGGGCGCTGAAGCTTTCTTT. This sequence joins TRBV12-3 or TRBV12-4 and TRBJ1-1; 9 nucleotides align to TRBD1. V trimming: 5 bases; J trimming: 6 bases; junction bases outside the gene matches: 10. This CDR3 spans 15 amino acids.

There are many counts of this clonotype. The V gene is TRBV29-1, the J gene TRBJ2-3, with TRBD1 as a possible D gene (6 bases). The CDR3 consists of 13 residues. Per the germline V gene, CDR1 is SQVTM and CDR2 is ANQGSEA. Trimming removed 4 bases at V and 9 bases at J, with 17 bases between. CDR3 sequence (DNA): TGCAGCGTTGTTGGGGGCGGTGAAGGGACGCAGTATTTT. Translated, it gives CSVVGGGEGTQYF.

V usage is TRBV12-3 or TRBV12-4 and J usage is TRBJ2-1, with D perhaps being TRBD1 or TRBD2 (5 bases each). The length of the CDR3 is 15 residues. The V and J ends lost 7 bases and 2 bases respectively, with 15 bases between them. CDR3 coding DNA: TGTGCCAGCACCCCTCCCGGGACGCCCTACAATGAGCAGTTCTTC. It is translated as CASTPPGTPYNEQFF.

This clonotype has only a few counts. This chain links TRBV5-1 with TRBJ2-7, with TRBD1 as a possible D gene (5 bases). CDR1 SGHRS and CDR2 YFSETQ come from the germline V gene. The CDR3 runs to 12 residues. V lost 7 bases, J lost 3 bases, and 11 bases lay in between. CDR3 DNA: TGCGCCAGCTCCGACAGATACTACGAGCAGTACTTC. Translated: CASSDRYYEQYF.

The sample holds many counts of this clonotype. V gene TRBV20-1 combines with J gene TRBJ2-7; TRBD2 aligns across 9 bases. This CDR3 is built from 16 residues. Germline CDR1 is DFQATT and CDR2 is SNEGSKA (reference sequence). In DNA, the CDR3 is TGCATTTTCGTCGCGGGGGGGAGGAAAGATGACTACGAGCAGTACTTC. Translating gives CIFVAGGRKDDYEQYF.

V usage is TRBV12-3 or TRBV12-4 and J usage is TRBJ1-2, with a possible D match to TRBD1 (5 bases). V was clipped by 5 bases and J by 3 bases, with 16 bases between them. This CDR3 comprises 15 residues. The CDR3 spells CASSGRDGHYYGYTF. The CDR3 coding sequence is TGTGCCAGCAGTGGCCGGGACGGTCATTACTATGGCTACACCTTC.

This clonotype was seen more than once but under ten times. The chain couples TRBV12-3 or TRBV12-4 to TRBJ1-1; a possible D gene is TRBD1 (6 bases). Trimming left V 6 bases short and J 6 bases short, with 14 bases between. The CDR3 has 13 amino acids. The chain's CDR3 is CASSPGGSPEAFF. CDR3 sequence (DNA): TGTGCCAGCAGCCCGGGGGGCTCCCCTGAAGCTTTCTTT.

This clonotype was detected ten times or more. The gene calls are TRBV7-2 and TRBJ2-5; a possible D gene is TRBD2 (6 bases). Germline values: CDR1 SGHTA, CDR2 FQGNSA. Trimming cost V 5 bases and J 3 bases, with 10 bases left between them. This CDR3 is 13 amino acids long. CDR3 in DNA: TGTGCCAGCAGCCGCGGGACCGAAGAGACCCAGTACTTC. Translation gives CASSRGTEETQYF. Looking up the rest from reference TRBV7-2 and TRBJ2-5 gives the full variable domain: GAGVSQSPSNKVTEKGKDVELRCDPISGHTALYWYRQSLGQGLEFLIYFQGNSAPDKSGLPSDRFSAERTGGSVSTLTIQRTQQEDSAVYLCASSRGTEETQYFGPGTRLLVL.

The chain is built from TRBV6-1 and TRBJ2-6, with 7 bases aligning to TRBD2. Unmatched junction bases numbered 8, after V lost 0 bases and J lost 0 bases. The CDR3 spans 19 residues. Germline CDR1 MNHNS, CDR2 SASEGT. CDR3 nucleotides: TGTGCCAGCAGTGAAGCCGGGGAGGGAATCGTCTCTGGGGCCAACGTCCTGACTTTC. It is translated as CASSEAGEGIVSGANVLTF.

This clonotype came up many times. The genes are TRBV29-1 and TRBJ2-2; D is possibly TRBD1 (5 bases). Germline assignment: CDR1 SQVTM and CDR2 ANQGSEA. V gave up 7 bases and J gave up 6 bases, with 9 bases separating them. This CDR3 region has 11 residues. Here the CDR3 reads CSAEGAGELFF. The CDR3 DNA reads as TGCAGCGCGGAAGGGGCCGGGGAGCTGTTTTTT.

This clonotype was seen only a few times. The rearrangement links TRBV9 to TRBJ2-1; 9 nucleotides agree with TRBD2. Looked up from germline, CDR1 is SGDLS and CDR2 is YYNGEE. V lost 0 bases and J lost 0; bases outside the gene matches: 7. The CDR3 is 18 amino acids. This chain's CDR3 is CASSVGLAGRSSYNEQFF. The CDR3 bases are TGTGCCAGCAGCGTAGGCCTAGCGGGGAGGAGCTCCTACAATGAGCAGTTCTTC.

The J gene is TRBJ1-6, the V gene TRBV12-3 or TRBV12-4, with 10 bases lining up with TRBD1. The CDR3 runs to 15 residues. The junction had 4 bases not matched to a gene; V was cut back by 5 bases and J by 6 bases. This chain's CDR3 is CASSGTGVINSPLHF. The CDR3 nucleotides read TGTGCCAGCAGTGGGACAGGGGTGATTAATTCACCCCTCCACTTT.

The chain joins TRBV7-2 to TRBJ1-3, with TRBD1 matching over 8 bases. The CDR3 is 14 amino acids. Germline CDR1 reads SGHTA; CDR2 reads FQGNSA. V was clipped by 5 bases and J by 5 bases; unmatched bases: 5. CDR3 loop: CASSTGGTRNTIYF. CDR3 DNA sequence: TGTGCCAGCAGCACAGGGGGGACCCGAAACACCATATATTTT.

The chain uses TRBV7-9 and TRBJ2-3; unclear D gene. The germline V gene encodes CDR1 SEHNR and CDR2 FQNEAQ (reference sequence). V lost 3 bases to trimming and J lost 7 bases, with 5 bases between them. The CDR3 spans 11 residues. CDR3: CASSFGHTQYF. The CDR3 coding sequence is TGTGCCAGCAGCTTTGGTCATACGCAGTATTTT.

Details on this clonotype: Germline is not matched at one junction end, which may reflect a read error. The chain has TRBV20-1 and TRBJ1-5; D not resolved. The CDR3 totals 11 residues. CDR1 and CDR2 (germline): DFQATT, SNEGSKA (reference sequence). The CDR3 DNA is TGCAGTGCTAGGATCGGGCAGCCCCAGAATTTT. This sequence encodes CSARIGQPQNF.

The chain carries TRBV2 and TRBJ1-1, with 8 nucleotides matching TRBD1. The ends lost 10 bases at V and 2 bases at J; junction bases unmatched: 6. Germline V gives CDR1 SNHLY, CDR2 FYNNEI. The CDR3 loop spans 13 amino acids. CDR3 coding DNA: TGTGCCACCATGGACAGGGAAAACACTGAAGCTTTCTTT. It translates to CATMDRENTEAFF.

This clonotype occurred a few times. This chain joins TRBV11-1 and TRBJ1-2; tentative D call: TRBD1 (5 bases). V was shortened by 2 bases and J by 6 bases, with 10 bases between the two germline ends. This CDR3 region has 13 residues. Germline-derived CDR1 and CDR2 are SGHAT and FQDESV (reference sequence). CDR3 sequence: CASSLSRDNGYTF. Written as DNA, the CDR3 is TGTGCCAGCAGCTTAAGCAGGGATAATGGCTACACCTTC.